This entry is about one T cell receptor (beta chain). This specimen belongs to a study of blood T cell repertoires in COVID-19. The age range of participants was 18 to 89 years, with residence in some 25 US areas. Self-reported history from a screening survey and questionnaire set each donor's cohort. Sequenced by immunoSEQ multiplex PCR; TCRdb stores in-frame clones only, minus some. The data hold 150,000 to 200,000 clones, with roughly 80% observed a single time. The sequenced material came from PBMCs or T cells enriched from blood (not recorded which). The receptor comes from a man aged 45-65 years who had recovered from COVID-19.

As DNA, the CDR3 is TGTGCCAGCAGCCATTCTAAATCACCCCTCCACTTT. Its translation: CASSHSKSPLHF. V usage is TRBV3-1 (or the pseudogene TRBV3-2) and J usage is TRBJ1-6; D is undetermined. Trimming pared 3 bases from V and 10 bases from J, leaving 7 bases between. This CDR3 has 12 amino acids. The germline V gene encodes CDR1 LGHDT and CDR2 YNNKEL (reference sequence).